A selection of T cell receptor beta chains follows, all from one sample in a study of radiotherapy plus CTLA-4 blockade in lung cancer. Sequencing was performed with immunoSEQ multiplex PCR; in TCRdb, only in-frame clones are kept and a portion is missing. Of 75,000 to 100,000 clones listed, around 88% are singletons. This sample comprised peripheral blood, obtained from a patient treated with radiotherapy plus ipilimumab. The receptors here all came from a human donor with non-small cell lung cancer that progressed on radiotherapy plus ipilimumab. Both conserved end residues are trimmed from each CDR3. Fields, in order: J gene, V gene, CDR3 protein.

>TRBJ1-3|TRBV25-1
ASSVQGANTIY
>TRBJ1-3|TRBV2
ASSQGLTGNTIY
>TRBJ1-1|TRBV29-1
SVDRVNTEAF
>TRBJ1-4|TRBV6-6
ASSYSGANEKLF
>TRBJ1-3|TRBV30
AWSVGVGTIY
>TRBJ2-3|TRBV19
ASSYQREHTQY
>TRBJ1-1|TRBV6-4
ASSFGPTTEAF
>TRBJ2-7|TRBV6-5
ASSPSGTGAGQY
>TRBJ2-7|TRBV6-1
ASRRDTAYEQY
>TRBJ2-3|TRBV13
ASSPGDRDTDTQY
>TRBJ2-1|TRBV5-1
ASSLRRLGRALPPYNEQF
>TRBJ2-7|TRBV2
ASKNRDRGNGEQY
>TRBJ2-1|TRBV11-3
ASILAGGNNEQF
>TRBJ2-3|TRBV14
ASSQIAGLTDTQY
>TRBJ1-5|TRBV5-1
ASSLVPNQPQH
>TRBJ1-5|TRBV18
ASSPTAGSLGQPQH
>TRBJ1-2|TRBV7-9
ASSAGQGNLNGYT
>TRBJ2-7|TRBV6-5
ASSPSSSRSYEQY
>TRBJ1-1|TRBV27
ASSLSTGGAEAF
>TRBJ2-7|TRBV7-9
ASSSNRDGAYYEQY
>TRBJ2-1|TRBV9
ASSVDLSRNEQF
>TRBJ2-1|TRBV28
ASRAGYNEQF
>TRBJ2-2|TRBV7-3
ASSLNSFGTGELF
>TRBJ2-3|TRBV5-1
ASQRGGTDTQY
>TRBJ1-4|TRBV11-2
ASSFSGGTHEKLF
>TRBJ2-5|TRBV7-9
ASSPDIAGGGETQY
>TRBJ2-1|TRBV6-5
ASTPSGSSYNEQF
>TRBJ2-3|TRBV30
ASVIAGLSDTQY
>TRBJ2-3|TRBV9
ASSVVGGSTDTQY
>TRBJ2-7|TRBV5-1
ASSLEVGSNEQY
>TRBJ2-1|TRBV5-6
ASSLAMMAEQF
>TRBJ2-7|TRBV28
ASSFPTGKVLSYEQY
>TRBJ2-2|TRBV18
ASSPSSTGRYTGELF
>TRBJ2-5|TRBV7-8
ASSTRGSGTGRLVGTQY
>TRBJ1-1|TRBV2
ASTPHRAGPEAF
>TRBJ2-3|TRBV9
ASSVVGQGSTDTQY
>TRBJ2-3|TRBV27
ASSLKTGGASDTQY
>TRBJ1-1|TRBV27
ASSSRLNTEAF
>TRBJ2-5|TRBV2
ASSLGQPGQETQY
>TRBJ2-3|TRBV7-8
ASSLGLAGPSTDTQY
>TRBJ1-5|TRBV7-8
ASSTPLTGSNQPQH
>TRBJ1-2|TRBV6-5
ASRGDRRGGYT
>TRBJ2-1|TRBV7-2
ASKSSPWTYNEQF